The clone carrying this T cell receptor (beta chain) has a single count. The target antigen is unknown. This sample was included in a study of memory CD4+ T cells and cytomegalovirus serostatus. Overall study: Donors were healthy Belgian adults, fewer than ten CMV seropositive and 24 seronegative. Study-wide findings and caveats: About two fifths of the roughly 160 known CMV-associated TCRbeta sequences appeared in CD4+ memory. Suggested: most of the CMV-linked TCR signature lies in CD4+ memory cells.

As handled by the study authors: After removing out-of-frame reads, around 2,100,000 distinct TCRbeta sequences remained. Some clones are missing from TCRdb's copy, which holds only in-frame ones; the method was immunoSEQ multiplex PCR. The V and J calls and clone size come from that table; D and trimming were worked out from the DNA. Altogether approximately 30,000 clones are present, roughly 80% being singletons, with the ten largest covering 0.63%. The CDR3 extends over 15 amino acids. Germline V lookup: CDR1 SGHAT, CDR2 FQNNGV. V shed 3 bases, J shed 0 bases, and the junction held 4 bases outside the gene matches. Single viable CD3+CD4+CD8-CD45RO+ cells were sorted as the memory CD4+ T cells.

This TCR was recovered from an adult in good health and CMV-seronegative. Some clones in this sample may be carry-over from other donors' samples. The sequenced sample consisted of memory CD4+ T cells from blood. The rearrangement joins TRBV11-2 to TRBJ1-2, with 7 bases identical to TRBD1. This CDR3 reads CASSLGQSANYGYTF. The CDR3 bases are TGTGCCAGCAGCTTGGGACAGTCAGCTAACTATGGCTACACCTTC.